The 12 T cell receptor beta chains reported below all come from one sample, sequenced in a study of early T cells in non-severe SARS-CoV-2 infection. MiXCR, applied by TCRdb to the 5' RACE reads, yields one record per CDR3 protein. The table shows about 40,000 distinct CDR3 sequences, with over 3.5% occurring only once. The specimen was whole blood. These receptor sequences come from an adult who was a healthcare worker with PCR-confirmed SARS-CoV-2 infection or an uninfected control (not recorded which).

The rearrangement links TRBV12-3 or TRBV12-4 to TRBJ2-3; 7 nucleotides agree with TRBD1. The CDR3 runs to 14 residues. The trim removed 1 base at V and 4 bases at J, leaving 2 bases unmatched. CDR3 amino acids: CASSLEGGADTQYF. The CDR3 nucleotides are TGTGCCAGCAGTTTAGAAGGGGGCGCAGATACGCAGTATTTT.

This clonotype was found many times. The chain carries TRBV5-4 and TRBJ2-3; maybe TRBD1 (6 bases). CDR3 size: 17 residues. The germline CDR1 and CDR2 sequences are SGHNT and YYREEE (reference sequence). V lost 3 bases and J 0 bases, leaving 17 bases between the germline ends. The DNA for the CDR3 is TGTGCCAGCAGCTCTGGCCCCGGGACACAGAGCACAGATACGCAGTATTTT. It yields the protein CASSSGPGTQSTDTQYF.

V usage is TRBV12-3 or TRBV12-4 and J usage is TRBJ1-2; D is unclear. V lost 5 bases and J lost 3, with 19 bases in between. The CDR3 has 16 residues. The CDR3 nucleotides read TGTGCCAGCAGTAACCGGTCTGCCGGGGAAGACTATGGCTACACCTTC. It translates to CASSNRSAGEDYGYTF.

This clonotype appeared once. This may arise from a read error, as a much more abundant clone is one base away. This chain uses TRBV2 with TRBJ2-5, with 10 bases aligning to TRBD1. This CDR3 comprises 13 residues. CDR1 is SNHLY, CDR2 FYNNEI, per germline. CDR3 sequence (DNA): TGTGTCAGCGGGGACAGGGGACAAGAGACCCAGTACTTC. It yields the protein CVSGDRGQETQYF.

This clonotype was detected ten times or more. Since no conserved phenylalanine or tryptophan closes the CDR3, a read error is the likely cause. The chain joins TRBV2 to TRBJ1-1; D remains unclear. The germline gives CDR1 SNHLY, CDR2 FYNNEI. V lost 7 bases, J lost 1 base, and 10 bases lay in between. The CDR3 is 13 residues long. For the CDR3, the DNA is TGTGCCAGCATCCACCCCAGGAACACTGAAGCTTTCTCT. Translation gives CASIHPRNTEAFS.

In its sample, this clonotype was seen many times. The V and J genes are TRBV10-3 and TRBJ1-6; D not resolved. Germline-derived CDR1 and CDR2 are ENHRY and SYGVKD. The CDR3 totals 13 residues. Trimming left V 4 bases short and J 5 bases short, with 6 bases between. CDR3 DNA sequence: TGTGCCATCAGTGGGCCCAATAATTCACCCCTCCACTTT. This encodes CAISGPNNSPLHF.

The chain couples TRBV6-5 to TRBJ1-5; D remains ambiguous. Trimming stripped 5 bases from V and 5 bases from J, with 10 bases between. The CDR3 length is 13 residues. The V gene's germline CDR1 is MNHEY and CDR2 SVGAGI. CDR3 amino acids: CASSAYRDQPQHF. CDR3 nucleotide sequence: TGTGCCAGCAGTGCTTACCGGGATCAGCCCCAGCATTTT.

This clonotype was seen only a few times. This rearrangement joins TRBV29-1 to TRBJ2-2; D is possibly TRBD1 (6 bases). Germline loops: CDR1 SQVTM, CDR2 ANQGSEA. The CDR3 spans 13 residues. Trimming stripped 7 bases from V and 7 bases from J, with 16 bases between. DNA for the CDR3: TGCAGCGCCTACAGGGAAGGTCACGGGGAGCTGTTTTTT. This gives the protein CSAYREGHGELFF.

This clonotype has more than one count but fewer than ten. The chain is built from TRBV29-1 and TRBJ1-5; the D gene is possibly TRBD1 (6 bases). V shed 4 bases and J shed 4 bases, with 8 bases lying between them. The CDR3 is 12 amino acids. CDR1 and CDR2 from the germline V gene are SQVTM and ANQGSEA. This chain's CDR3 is CSVADRNQPQHF. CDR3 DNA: TGCAGCGTTGCTGACAGGAATCAGCCCCAGCATTTT.

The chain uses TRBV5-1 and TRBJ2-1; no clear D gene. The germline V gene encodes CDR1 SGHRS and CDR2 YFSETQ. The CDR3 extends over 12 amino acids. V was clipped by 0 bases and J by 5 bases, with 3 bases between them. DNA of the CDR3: TGCGCCAGCAGCTTGGTCAACAATGAGCAGTTCTTC. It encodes CASSLVNNEQFF.

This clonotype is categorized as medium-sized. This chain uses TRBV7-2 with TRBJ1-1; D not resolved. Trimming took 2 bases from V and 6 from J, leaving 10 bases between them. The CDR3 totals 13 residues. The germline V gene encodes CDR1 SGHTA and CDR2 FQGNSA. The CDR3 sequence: CASSLLGRAEAFF. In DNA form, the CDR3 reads TGTGCCAGCAGCTTATTGGGTAGGGCTGAAGCTTTCTTT.

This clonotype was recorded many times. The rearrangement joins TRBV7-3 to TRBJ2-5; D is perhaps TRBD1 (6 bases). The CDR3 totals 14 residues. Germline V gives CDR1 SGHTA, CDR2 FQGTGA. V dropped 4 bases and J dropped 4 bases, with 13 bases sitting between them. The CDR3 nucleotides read TGTGCCAGCAGCTCCACGGGCAGGGGAGAGACCCAGTACTTC. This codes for CASSSTGRGETQYF.